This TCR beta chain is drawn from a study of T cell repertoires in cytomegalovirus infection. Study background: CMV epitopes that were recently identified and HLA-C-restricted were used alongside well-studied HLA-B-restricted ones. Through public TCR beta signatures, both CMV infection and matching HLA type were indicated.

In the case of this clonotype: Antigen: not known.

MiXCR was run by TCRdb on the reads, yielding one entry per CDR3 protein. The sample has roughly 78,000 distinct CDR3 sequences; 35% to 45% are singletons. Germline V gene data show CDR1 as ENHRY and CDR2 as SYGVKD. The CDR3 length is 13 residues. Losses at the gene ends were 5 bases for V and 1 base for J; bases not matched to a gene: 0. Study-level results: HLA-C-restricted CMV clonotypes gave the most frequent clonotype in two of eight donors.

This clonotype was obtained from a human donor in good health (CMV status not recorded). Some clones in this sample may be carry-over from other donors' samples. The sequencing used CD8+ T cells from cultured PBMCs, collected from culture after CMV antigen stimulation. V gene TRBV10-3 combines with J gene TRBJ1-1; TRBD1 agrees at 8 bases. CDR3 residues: CAISTGGNTEAFF. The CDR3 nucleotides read TGTGCCATCAGTACAGGGGGGAACACTGAAGCTTTCTTT.